This paragraph covers one T cell receptor beta chain sequence. Antigen unknown. CDR3 length: 13 residues. CDR1 and CDR2 (germline): SGHVS, FQNEAQ. Trimming removed 1 base from V and 8 bases from J; junction bases left unmatched: 4. These data originate in a study of cytomegalovirus exposure and HLA in healthy donors. Study-wide findings and caveats: For most subjects, TCR beta sequences were reported to predict HLA-A and HLA-B alleles with accuracy. CMV serostatus alone was available as immune exposure information. In a later analysis, common viral pathogens appeared linked to several of the most significant clusters. A few V segments could not be told apart, such as TRBV6-2 and TRBV6-3, and were left out.

PCR employed 60 Vbeta and 13 Jbeta primers. Data came from immunoSEQ multiplex PCR; TCRdb stores just in-frame clones and leaves some out. The sample comprises fewer than 250,000 clones, around 79% of which are singletons, and around 0.42% rests with the top ten. The source of this sequence is a male donor in good health and CMV-seropositive. V and J are TRBV7-8 and TRBJ2-7; 8 bases line up with TRBD2. The sequenced material came from PBMCs. This CDR3 is CASSLEQRGKQYF. CDR3 sequence (DNA): TGTGCCAGCAGCTTAGAGCAGCGGGGGAAGCAGTACTTC.